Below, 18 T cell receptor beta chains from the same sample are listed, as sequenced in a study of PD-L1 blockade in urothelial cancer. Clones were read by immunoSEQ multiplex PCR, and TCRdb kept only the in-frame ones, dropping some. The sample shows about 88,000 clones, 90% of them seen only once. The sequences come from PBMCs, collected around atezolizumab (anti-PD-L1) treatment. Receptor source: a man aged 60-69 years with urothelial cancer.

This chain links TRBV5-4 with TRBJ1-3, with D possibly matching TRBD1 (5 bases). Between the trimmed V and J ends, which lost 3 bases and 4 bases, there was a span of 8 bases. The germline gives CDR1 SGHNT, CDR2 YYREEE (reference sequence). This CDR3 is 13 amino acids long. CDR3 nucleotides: TGTGCCAGCAGCTCCCGACAGGGAAACACCATATATTTT. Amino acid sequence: CASSSRQGNTIYF.

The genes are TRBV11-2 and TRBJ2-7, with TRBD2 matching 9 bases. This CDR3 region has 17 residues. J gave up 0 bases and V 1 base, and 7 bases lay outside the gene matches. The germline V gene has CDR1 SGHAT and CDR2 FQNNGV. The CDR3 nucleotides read TGTGCCAGCAGCTTAGGGAAGGGCGGGAGGGCCTCCTACGAGCAGTACTTC. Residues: CASSLGKGGRASYEQYF.

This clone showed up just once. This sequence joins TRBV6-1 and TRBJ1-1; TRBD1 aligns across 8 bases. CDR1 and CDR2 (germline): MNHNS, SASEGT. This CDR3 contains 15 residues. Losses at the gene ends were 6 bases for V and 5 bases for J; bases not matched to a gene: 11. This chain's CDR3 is CASRNAGTGGTEAFF. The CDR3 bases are TGTGCCAGCAGGAATGCCGGGACAGGAGGGACTGAAGCTTTCTTT.

The CDR3 loop reads CASSRDNAGGETQYF. CDR3 DNA sequence: TGTGCCAGCAGCCGTGATAACGCGGGCGGGGAGACCCAGTACTTC. V and J are TRBV4-2 and TRBJ2-5, with a possible D match to TRBD2 (5 bases). The CDR3 is 15 amino acids. V lost 4 bases, J lost 5 bases, and 17 bases lay in between. Germline values: CDR1 LGHNA, CDR2 YNFKEQ.

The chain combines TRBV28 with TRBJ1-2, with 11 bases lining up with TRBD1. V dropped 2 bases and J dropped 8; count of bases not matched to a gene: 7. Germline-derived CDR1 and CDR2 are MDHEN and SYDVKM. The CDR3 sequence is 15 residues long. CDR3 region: CASSLLPGQGVGYTF. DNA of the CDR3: TGTGCCAGCAGTTTACTCCCGGGACAGGGGGTCGGCTACACCTTC.

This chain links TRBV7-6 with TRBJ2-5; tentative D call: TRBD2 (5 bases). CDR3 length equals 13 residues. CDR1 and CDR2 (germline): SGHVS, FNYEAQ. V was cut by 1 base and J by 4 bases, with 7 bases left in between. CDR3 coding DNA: TGTGCCAGCAGCTTAGGGACTTTAGAGACCCAGTACTTC. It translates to CASSLGTLETQYF.

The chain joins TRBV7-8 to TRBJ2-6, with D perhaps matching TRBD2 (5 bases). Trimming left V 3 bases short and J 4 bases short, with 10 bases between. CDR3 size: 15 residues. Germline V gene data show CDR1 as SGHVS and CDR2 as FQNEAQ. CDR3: CASSFSRGGANVLTF. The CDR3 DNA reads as TGTGCCAGCAGCTTTTCCCGCGGGGGGGCCAACGTCCTGACTTTC. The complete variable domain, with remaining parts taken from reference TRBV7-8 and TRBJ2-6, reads GAGVSQSPRYKVAKRGQDVALRCDPISGHVSLFWYQQALGQGPEFLTYFQNEAQLDKSGLPSDRFFAERPEGSVSTLKIQRTQQEDSAVYLCASSFSRGGANVLTFGAGSRLTVL.

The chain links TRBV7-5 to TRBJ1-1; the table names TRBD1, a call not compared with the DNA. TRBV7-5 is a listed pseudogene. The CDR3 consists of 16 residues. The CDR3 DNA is TGTGTCAGAAGCTTATTTCCGGGACAGTCGATCACTGAAGCTTTCTTT. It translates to CVRSLFPGQSITEAFF.

The CDR3 loop is CASSPRQGMYEQFF. The CDR3 DNA is TGTGCCAGCAGCCCTCGACAGGGTATGTATGAGCAGTTCTTC. V is TRBV5-4 and J is TRBJ2-1; 7 positions match TRBD1. Germline V gene lookup returns CDR1 SGHNT and CDR2 YYREEE (reference sequence). V was clipped by 4 bases and J by 8 bases; unmatched bases: 9. The CDR3 totals 14 residues.

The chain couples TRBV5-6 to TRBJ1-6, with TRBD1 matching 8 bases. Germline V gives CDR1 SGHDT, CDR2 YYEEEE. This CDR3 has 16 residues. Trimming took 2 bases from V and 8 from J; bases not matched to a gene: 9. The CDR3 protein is CASSFMTGTGDSPLHF. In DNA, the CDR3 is TGTGCCAGCAGCTTTATGACCGGGACAGGCGATTCACCCCTCCACTTT.

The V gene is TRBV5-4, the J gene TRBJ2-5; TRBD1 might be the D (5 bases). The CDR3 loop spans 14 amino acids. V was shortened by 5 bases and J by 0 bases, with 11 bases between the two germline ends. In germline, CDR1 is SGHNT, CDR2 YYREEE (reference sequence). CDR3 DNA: TGTGCCAGCAGGAATAAGGGGTACCAAGAGACCCAGTACTTC. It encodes CASRNKGYQETQYF.

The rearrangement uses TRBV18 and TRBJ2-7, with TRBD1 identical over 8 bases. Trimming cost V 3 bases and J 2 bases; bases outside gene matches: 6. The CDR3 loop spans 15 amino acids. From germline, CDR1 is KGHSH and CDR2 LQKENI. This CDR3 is CASSPIGQGPYEQYF. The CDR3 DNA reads TGTGCCAGCTCACCCATCGGACAGGGACCCTACGAGCAGTACTTC.

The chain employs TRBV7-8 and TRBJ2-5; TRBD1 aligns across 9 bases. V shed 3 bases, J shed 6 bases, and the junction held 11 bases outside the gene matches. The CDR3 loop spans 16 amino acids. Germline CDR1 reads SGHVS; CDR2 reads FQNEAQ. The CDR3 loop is CASSLQDRGPGQTQYF. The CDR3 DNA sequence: TGTGCCAGCAGCTTGCAGGACAGGGGCCCGGGGCAGACCCAGTACTTC.

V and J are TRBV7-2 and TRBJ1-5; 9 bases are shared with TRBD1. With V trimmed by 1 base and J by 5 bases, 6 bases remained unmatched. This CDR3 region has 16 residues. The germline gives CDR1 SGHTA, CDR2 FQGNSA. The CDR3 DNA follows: TGTGCCAGCAGCTTAGATCACAGGGGGCCTCATCAGCCCCAGCATTTT. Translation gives CASSLDHRGPHQPQHF.

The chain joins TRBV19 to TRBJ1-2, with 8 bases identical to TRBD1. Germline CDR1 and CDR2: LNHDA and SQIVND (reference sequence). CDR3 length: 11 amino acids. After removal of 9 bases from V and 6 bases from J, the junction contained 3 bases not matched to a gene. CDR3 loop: CASRQGNGYTF. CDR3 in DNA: TGTGCCAGCAGACAGGGGAATGGCTACACCTTC.

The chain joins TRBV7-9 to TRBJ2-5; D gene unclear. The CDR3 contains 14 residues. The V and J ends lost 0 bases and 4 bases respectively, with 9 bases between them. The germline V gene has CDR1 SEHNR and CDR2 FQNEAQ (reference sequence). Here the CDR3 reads CASSLAPTLETQYF. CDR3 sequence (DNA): TGTGCCAGCAGCTTAGCCCCCACTTTAGAGACCCAGTACTTC.

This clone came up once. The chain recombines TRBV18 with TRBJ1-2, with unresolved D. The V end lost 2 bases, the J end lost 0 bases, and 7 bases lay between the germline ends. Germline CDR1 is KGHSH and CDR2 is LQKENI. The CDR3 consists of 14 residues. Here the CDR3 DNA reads TGTGCCAGCTCACCAACAGAAACTAACTATGGCTACACCTTC. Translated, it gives CASSPTETNYGYTF.

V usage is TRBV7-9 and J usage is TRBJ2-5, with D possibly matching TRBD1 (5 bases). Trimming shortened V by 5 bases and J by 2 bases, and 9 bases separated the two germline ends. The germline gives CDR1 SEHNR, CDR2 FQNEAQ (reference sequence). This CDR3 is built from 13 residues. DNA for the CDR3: TGTGCCAGCAGCCGACAGCCTCAAGAGACCCAGTACTTC. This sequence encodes CASSRQPQETQYF.